Listed below are T cell receptor beta chains from one sample, sequenced in a study of blood T cell repertoires in COVID-19. Repertoires were generated with immunoSEQ multiplex PCR, while TCRdb's copy carries only in-frame clones and drops some. The sample has about 260,000 clones, just under 90% seen once. The sequencing input was peripheral blood. Every receptor here comes from a woman between 35 and 50 years old with acute or convalescent COVID-19. CDR3s leave out the opening cysteine and the closing phenylalanine or tryptophan. Fields, in order: V gene, CDR3 length, J gene, CDR3 protein.

V: TRBV5-1
length: 16
J: TRBJ2-6
CDR3: ASSTEGQERTGANVLT

V: TRBV27
length: 11
J: TRBJ1-1
CDR3: ASSLSSAGWTF

V: TRBV19
length: 12
J: TRBJ2-2
CDR3: ASSPQGGAGELF

V: TRBV9
length: 12
J: TRBJ2-3
CDR3: ASSHGGGTDTQY

V: TRBV10-3
length: 13
J: TRBJ1-6
CDR3: AISGIDRGNSPLH

V: TRBV20-1
length: 8
J: TRBJ1-2
CDR3: SAPSYGYT

V: TRBV30
length: 9
J: TRBJ1-2
CDR3: AWSGFHGYT

V: TRBV9
length: 11
J: TRBJ1-6
CDR3: ASSVDRNSPLH

V: TRBV7-2
length: 14
J: TRBJ2-5
CDR3: ASSLGRAGGQETQY

V: TRBV9
length: 13
J: TRBJ2-3
CDR3: ASSGQVRVTDTQY

V: TRBV4-1
length: 13
J: TRBJ1-1
CDR3: ASSQTDRARTEAF

V: TRBV5-1
length: 12
J: TRBJ1-2
CDR3: ASSFDRAIEGYT

V: TRBV6-1
length: 13
J: TRBJ1-2
CDR3: ASSELGGQGRGYT

V: TRBV14
length: 11
J: TRBJ1-1
CDR3: ASSRTVNTEAF

V: TRBV19
length: 16
J: TRBJ1-5
CDR3: ASSGRFTGGRVNQPQH

V: TRBV30
length: 9
J: TRBJ1-1
CDR3: AWSRTGEAF

V: TRBV18
length: 12
J: TRBJ1-4
CDR3: ASSTQGDNEKLF

V: TRBV19
length: 15
J: TRBJ1-5
CDR3: ASSIGQGAIVNQPQH

V: TRBV6-2/TRBV6-3
length: 12
J: TRBJ1-5
CDR3: ASSWPGDNQPQH

V: TRBV6-5
length: 13
J: TRBJ2-3
CDR3: ASSYSRQGPDTQY

V: TRBV7-9
length: 10
J: TRBJ2-2
CDR3: ASIAKGGELF

V: TRBV7-9
length: 15
J: TRBJ2-1
CDR3: ASSLVGGPGSYNEQF

V: TRBV29-1
length: 15
J: TRBJ1-3
CDR3: SVVTGDRGASGNTIY

V: TRBV5-5
length: 14
J: TRBJ1-5
CDR3: ASSLEDSYSNQPQH

V: TRBV29-1
length: 9
J: TRBJ1-1
CDR3: SVPMNTEAF

V: TRBV5-6
length: 14
J: TRBJ1-2
CDR3: ASTALSGQATYGYT

V: TRBV7-2
length: 14
J: TRBJ1-6
CDR3: ASSLESSGVGSPLH

V: TRBV12-3/TRBV12-4
length: 11
J: TRBJ2-2
CDR3: ASRTGNTGELF

V: TRBV2
length: 11
J: TRBJ1-2
CDR3: ASPDRGNYGYT

V: TRBV2
length: 15
J: TRBJ2-4
CDR3: ASSERTSGGAKNIQY

V: TRBV11-2
length: 14
J: TRBJ2-1
CDR3: ASSGQRGHYYNEQF

V: TRBV12-5
length: 13
J: TRBJ1-6
CDR3: ASRDTSSYNSPLH

V: TRBV27
length: 11
J: TRBJ1-6
CDR3: ASGRGNNSPLH

V: TRBV6-2/TRBV6-3
length: 12
J: TRBJ1-2
CDR3: ASSYHGTAYGYT

V: TRBV25-1
length: 11
J: TRBJ1-1
CDR3: ASSPGWNTEAF

V: TRBV15
length: 12
J: TRBJ1-6
CDR3: ATSTGISNSPLH

V: TRBV18
length: 10
J: TRBJ2-3
CDR3: ATYEQGDTQY

V: TRBV12-5
length: 11
J: TRBJ1-5
CDR3: ASDSQSDQPQH

V: TRBV7-6
length: 13
J: TRBJ1-4
CDR3: ASSLTGSANEKLF

V: TRBV2
length: 9
J: TRBJ1-1
CDR3: ASSVLLGAF

V: TRBV30
length: 11
J: TRBJ1-2
CDR3: AWSANSNYGYT

V: TRBV11-3
length: 14
J: TRBJ2-3
CDR3: ASSSGLAGGTDTQY

V: TRBV6-5
length: 9
J: TRBJ1-6
CDR3: ASRGGSPLH

V: TRBV11-2
length: 15
J: TRBJ1-6
CDR3: ASSFGLGSSYNSPLH